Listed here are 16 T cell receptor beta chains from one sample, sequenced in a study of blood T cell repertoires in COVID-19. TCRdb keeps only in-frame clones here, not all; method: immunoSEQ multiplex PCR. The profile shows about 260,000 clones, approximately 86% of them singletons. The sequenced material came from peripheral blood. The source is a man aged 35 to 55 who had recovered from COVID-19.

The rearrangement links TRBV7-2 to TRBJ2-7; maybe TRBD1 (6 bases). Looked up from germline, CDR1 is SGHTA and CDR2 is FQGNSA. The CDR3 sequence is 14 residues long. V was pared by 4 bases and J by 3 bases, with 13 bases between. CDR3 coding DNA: TGTGCCAGCAGCTCGACAGGTAGGGACTACGAGCAGTACTTC. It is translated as CASSSTGRDYEQYF.

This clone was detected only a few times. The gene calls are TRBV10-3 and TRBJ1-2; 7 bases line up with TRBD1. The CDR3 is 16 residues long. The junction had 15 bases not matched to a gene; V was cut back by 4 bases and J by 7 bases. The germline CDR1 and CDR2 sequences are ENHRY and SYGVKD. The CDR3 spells CAISASMTGKVGGYTF. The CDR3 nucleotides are TGTGCCATCAGTGCTTCGATGACAGGGAAAGTTGGTGGCTACACCTTC.

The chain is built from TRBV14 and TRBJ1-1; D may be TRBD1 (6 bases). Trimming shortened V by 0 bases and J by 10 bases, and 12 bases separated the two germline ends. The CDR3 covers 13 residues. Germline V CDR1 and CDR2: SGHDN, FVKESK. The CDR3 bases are TGTGCCAGCAGCCAAGAGAGGACAGCTGGAGCTTTCTTT. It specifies CASSQERTAGAFF.

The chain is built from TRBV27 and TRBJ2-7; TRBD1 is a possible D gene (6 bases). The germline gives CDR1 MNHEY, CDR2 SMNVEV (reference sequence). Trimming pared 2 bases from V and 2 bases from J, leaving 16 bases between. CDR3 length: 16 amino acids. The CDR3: CASSLVSGQGPYEQYF. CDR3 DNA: TGTGCCAGCAGTTTAGTATCGGGACAAGGGCCCTACGAGCAGTACTTC.

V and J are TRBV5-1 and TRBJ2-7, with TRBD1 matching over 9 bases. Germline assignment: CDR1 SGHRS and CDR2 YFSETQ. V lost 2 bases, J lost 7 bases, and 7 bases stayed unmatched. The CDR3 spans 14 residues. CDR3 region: CASSLEQGAREQYF. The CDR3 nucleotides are TGCGCCAGCAGCTTAGAACAGGGGGCTCGAGAGCAGTACTTC.

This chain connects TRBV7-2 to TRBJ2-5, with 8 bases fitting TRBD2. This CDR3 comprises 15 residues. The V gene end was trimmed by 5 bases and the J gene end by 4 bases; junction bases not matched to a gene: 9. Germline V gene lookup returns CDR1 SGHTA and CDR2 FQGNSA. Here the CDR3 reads CASSTPGLVAETQYF. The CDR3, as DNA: TGTGCCAGCAGCACTCCGGGACTAGTAGCAGAGACCCAGTACTTC. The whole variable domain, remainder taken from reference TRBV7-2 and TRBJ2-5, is GAGVSQSPSNKVTEKGKDVELRCDPISGHTALYWYRQSLGQGLEFLIYFQGNSAPDKSGLPSDRFSAERTGGSVSTLTIQRTQQEDSAVYLCASSTPGLVAETQYFGPGTRLLVL.

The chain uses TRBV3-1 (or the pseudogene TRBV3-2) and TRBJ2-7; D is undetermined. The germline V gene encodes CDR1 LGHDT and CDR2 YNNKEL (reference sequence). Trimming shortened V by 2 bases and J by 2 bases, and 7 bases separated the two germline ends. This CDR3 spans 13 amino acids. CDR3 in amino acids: CASSQQLTYEQYF. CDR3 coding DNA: TGTGCCAGCAGCCAACAACTCACCTACGAGCAGTACTTC.

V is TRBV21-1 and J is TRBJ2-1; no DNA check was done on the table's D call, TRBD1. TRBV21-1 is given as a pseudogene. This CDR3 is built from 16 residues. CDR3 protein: CASSAPRGPWTGEQFF. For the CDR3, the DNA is TGTGCCAGCAGCGCCCCCAGGGGGCCCTGGACGGGTGAGCAGTTCTTC.

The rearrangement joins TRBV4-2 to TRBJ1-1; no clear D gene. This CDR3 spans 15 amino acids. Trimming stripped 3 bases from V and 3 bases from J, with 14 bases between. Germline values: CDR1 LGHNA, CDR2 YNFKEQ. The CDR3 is CASSHFGVVDTEAFF. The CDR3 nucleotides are TGTGCCAGCAGCCATTTCGGGGTTGTGGACACTGAAGCTTTCTTT.

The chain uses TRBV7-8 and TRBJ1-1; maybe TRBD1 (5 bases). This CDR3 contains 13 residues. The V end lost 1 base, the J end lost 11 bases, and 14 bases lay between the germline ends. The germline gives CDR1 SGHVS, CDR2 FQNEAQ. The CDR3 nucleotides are TGTGCCAGCAGCTTAGGGGCAGGGCAGACCGCTTTCTTT. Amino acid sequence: CASSLGAGQTAFF.

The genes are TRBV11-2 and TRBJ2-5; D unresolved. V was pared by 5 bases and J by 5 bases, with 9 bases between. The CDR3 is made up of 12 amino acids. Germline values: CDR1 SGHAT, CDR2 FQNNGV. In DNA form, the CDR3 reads TGTGCCAGCAGCGCTCAACGGGAGACCCAGTACTTC. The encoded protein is CASSAQRETQYF.

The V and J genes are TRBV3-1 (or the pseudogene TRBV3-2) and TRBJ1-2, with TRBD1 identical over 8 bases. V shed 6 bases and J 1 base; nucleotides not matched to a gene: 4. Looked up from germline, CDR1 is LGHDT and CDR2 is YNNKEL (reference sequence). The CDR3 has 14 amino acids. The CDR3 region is CASRQGGDNYGYTF. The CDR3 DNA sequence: TGTGCCAGCAGACAGGGGGGGGATAACTATGGCTACACCTTC.

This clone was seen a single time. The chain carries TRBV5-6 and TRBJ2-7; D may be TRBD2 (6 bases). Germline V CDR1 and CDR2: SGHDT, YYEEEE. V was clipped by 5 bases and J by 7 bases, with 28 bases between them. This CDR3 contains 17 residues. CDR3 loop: CASRAISGGGRTGEQYF. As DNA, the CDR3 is TGTGCCAGCAGAGCAATATCCGGGGGTGGCCGAACGGGGGAGCAGTACTTC. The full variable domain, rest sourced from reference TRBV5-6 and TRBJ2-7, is DAGVTQSPTHLIKTRGQQVTLRCSPKSGHDTVSWYQQALGQGPQFIFQYYEEEERQRGNFPDRFSGHQFPNYSSELNVNALLLGDSALYLCASRAISGGGRTGEQYFGPGTRLTVT.

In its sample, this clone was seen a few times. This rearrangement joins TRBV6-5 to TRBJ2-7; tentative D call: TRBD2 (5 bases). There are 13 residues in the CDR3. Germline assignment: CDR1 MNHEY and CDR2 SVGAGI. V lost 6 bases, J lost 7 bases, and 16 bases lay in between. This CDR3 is CASRPPGLREQYF. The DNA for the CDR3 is TGTGCCAGCAGGCCCCCGGGGTTGCGGGAGCAGTACTTC.

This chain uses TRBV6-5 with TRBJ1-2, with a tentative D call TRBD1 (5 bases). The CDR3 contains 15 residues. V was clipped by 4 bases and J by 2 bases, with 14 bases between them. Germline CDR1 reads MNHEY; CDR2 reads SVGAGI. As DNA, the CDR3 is TGTGCCAGCAGTTGGGGGGTGGGACGGAACTATGGCTACACCTTC. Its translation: CASSWGVGRNYGYTF.

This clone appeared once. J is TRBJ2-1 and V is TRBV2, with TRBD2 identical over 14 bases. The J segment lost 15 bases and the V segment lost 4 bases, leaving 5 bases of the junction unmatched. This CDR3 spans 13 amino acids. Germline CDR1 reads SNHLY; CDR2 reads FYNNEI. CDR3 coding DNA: TGTGCCAGCAGTGCGACTAGCGGGAGGGGAAGGTTCTTC. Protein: CASSATSGRGRFF.